This paragraph covers one TCR beta chain sequence. The antigen it binds to is not known. No quality values exist for individual bases; no much larger clone is one base distant. The entry originates in a study of T cell responses to AZD1222 COVID-19 vaccine (dated by TCRdb to about 2021). Regarding the complete study: A total of about 230 trial participants underwent TCR sequencing, of whom about 210 received two doses of AZD1222 and about 26 received two doses of the MenACWY control vaccine. Trial participants were enrolled by age into subgroups of 18-55, 56-69 and 70-plus years, and around 150, 28 and 57 TCR-sequenced participants, respectively, were included in these subgroups.

Overall results and qualifications from the work: After two AZD1222 doses, spike-specific TCR breadth and depth were significantly higher than at day 0 and than in MenACWY recipients. In the small 56-69-year group, the increase in depth fell short of significance, most likely because of low power. Nearly half of unique spike-specific TCRs reportedly recognized epitopes outside regions mutated in the B.1.351 and B.1.1.7 variants. CD4 TCRs associated with the vaccine covered the entire spike protein, and the dominant responses were in regions 160-218 and 743-854. Conclusions about previously exposed vaccinees were limited because only 6 or 7 AZD1222 recipients were SARS-CoV-2 seropositive at baseline. Most participants were white British and females outnumbered males, and the authors suggested that clonal diversity may have been underestimated. Because no day 14 peak-response samples were available, the repertoires could be characterized only after the peak T cell response.

The CDR3 regions of human TCRbeta chains were subjected to immunosequencing. The study's own analysis went as follows. Repertoire TCRs were matched against a reference library of SARS-CoV-2-specific TCRs generated with the MIRA antigen-specificity platform. Breadth was defined as the fraction of unique TCRs that were SARS-CoV-2-associated. Depth was defined as the fraction of total T cells that were SARS-CoV-2-associated. Using the MIRA data, each spike-specific TCR was mapped to the spike region that the TCR reacts to and placed in a CD4 or CD8 class. Log10-transformed breadth and depth values were compared by one-way ANOVA with Sidak's multiple comparisons tests. The clones in this table, taken by TCRdb from immuneACCESS, are in-frame only. Not every clone is retained; where verified, under half of the shortfall comes from an unresolved V gene, and the cause of the rest is unknown. The V and J calls and clone size come from that table; D and trimming were worked out from the DNA. The table for this sample lists 150,000 to 160,000 clones; approximately 91% of them were counted only once. The leading ten clones occupy around 1.5% of the sample.

The junction carries 8 bases between V and J, which are trimmed by 4 bases and 7 bases respectively. In the germline V gene, CDR1 corresponds to MDHEN and CDR2 to SYDVKM. The CDR3 runs 13 amino acids, cysteine and phenylalanine included. Only the CDR3 region is kept as DNA, spanning 39 bases read in frame from base 1. Sample time point, as interpreted from the label and publication: about 28 days (+/-7) after the second vaccine dose. Because spike-specific TCR depth and breadth did not differ between the two schedules, AZD1222 recipients who got a second dose at roughly 4 weeks were pooled with those who got a second dose at roughly 12 weeks. Vaccinee samples were obtained from the UK trials COV001 and COV002, which included a single-blind randomized controlled phase 2/3 trial of AZD1222 (ChAdOx1 nCoV-19) in healthy adults. For TCRbeta chain sequencing, PBMC samples were collected from trial participants at day 0 and at day 28 after the second dose.

The chain is assembled from TRBV28 and TRBJ1-6, with TRBD1 perhaps the D gene, on 5 matching bases. The source material was peripheral blood, sampled 28 days after the second AZD1222 dose. This receptor was identified in an adult who received the AZD1222 COVID-19 vaccine. The CDR3 region reads CASSSQVNSPLHF. Read as DNA, the sequence is TGTGCCAGCAGTTCACAGGTGAATTCACCCCTCCACTTT. With the rest looked up from the reference TRBV28 and TRBJ1-6 genes rather than sequenced, the full variable domain is DVKVTQSSRYLVKRTGEKVFLECVQDMDHENMFWYRQDPGLGLRLIYFSYDVKMKEKGDIPEGYSVSREKKERFSLILESASTNQTSMYLCASSSQVNSPLHFGNGTRLTVT.